The entry below describes one T cell receptor beta chain. This sample is part of a study of technical replicates of blood from several donors. Germline-derived CDR1 and CDR2 are SGHRS and YFSETQ. Trimming left V 1 base short and J 3 bases short, with 7 bases between. This CDR3 is 14 amino acids long. Using immunoSEQ multiplex PCR, the repertoire was profiled, and TCRdb retains in-frame clones only, with some absent. This repertoire shows tens of thousands of clones, 92% found once; its top ten account for 0.27%. The rearrangement joins TRBV5-1 to TRBJ1-4; no definite D call. Sample: T cells isolated from PBMCs. The TCR sequence derives from a human donor in good health. For the CDR3, the DNA is TGCGCCAGCAGCTTGAAGTGGCCTAATGAAAAACTGTTTTTT. As protein: CASSLKWPNEKLFF.